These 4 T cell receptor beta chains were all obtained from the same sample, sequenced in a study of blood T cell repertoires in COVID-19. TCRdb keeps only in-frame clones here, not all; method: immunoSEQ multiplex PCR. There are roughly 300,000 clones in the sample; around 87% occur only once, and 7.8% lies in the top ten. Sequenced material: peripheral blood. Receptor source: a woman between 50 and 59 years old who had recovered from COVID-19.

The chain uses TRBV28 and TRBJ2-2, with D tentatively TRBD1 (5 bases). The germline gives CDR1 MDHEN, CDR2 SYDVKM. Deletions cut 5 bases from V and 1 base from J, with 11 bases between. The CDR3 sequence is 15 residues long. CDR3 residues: CASSTGSLNTGELFF. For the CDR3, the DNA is TGTGCCAGCAGTACAGGTAGCCTGAACACCGGGGAGCTGTTTTTT.

The CDR3 here is CASSITGLAGGPYYEQYF. CDR3 DNA: TGTGCCAGTAGTATTACCGGACTAGCGGGAGGACCCTACTACGAGCAGTACTTC. The chain links TRBV19 to TRBJ2-7, with 14 bases matching TRBD2. CDR3 length equals 18 residues. CDR1 is LNHDA, CDR2 SQIVND, per germline (reference sequence). After removal of 3 bases from V and 3 bases from J, the junction contained 10 bases not matched to a gene.

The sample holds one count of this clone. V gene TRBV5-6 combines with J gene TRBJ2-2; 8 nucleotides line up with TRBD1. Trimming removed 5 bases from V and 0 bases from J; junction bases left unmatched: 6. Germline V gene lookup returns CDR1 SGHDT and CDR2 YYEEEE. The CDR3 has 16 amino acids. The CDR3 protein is CASSPVGQANTGELFF. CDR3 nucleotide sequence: TGTGCCAGCAGTCCAGTGGGACAGGCGAACACCGGGGAGCTGTTTTTT. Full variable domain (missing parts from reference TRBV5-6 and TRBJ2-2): DAGVTQSPTHLIKTRGQQVTLRCSPKSGHDTVSWYQQALGQGPQFIFQYYEEEERQRGNFPDRFSGHQFPNYSSELNVNALLLGDSALYLCASSPVGQANTGELFFGEGSRLTVL.

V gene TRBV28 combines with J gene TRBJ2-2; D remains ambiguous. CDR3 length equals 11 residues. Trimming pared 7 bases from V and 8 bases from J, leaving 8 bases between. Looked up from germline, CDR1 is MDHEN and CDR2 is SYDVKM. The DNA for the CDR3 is TGTGCCAGCATAGATAGAGGGGAGCTGTTTTTT. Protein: CASIDRGELFF.